This T cell receptor (beta chain) was profiled in a study of blood T cell repertoires in COVID-19. Germline CDR1 and CDR2: SNHLY and FYNNEI. The CDR3 runs to 12 residues. As concerns this clone: The junction departs from the called germline gene at one end, perhaps through a read error.

Assay used: immunoSEQ multiplex PCR; TCRdb lists only in-frame clones, some missing. Of roughly 70,000 clones in the sample, under 95% are singletons; the top ten hold 4.5% to 5.5%. The receptor was derived from an older woman with active COVID-19. This chain connects TRBV2 to TRBJ1-2; D is ambiguous. Material: peripheral blood. This CDR3 is CASSEAPDRGSF. The CDR3 bases are TGTGCCAGCAGTGAAGCGCCCGATAGAGGGAGCTTC.